One and the same sample provided the 14 T cell receptor beta chains below, sequenced in a study of beta chain features in type 1 diabetes. The investigators reverse transcribed all of the isolated RNA, so they sequenced expressed TCRB transcripts. The assay was immunoSEQ multiplex PCR, and TCRdb's table has in-frame clones only and misses some. Among under 500,000 clones listed, roughly 31% were seen once. The source material was naive CD4+ T cells from blood. The receptors were gathered from a man younger than 35 in good health.

This sequence joins TRBV30 and TRBJ2-1, with TRBD1 identical over 7 bases. The germline V gene encodes CDR1 GTSNPN and CDR2 SVGIG (reference sequence). This CDR3 contains 14 residues. The trim removed 1 base at V and 4 bases at J, leaving 4 bases unmatched. For the CDR3, the DNA is TGTGCCTGGAGTGGGGACAGACAATACAATGAGCAGTTCTTC. Translating gives CAWSGDRQYNEQFF.

V is TRBV7-9 and J is TRBJ2-3, with D unresolved. Germline assignment: CDR1 SEHNR and CDR2 FQNEAQ (reference sequence). The CDR3 is 12 amino acids. V dropped 5 bases and J dropped 6 bases, with 9 bases sitting between them. In nucleotides, the CDR3 is TGTGCCAGCAGCCACGGTGCGGATACGCAGTATTTT. This gives the protein CASSHGADTQYF.

The chain links TRBV28 to TRBJ2-4; 10 bases map to TRBD1. Per the germline V gene, CDR1 is MDHEN and CDR2 is SYDVKM. J lost 7 bases, V lost 7 bases, and 7 bases had no gene match. The CDR3 sequence is 14 residues long. This CDR3 is CASTGDRGRNIQYF. In nucleotides, the CDR3 is TGTGCCAGCACTGGGGACAGGGGAAGGAACATTCAGTACTTC.

The count of this clone is one. For the CDR3, the DNA is TGTGCCAGCACCCCCAGGAACACGCAGTATTTT. It is translated as CASTPRNTQYF. The chain joins TRBV7-9 to TRBJ2-3, with D unclear. V lost 7 bases to trimming and J lost 9 bases, with 11 bases between them. Germline values: CDR1 SEHNR, CDR2 FQNEAQ (reference sequence). CDR3 length: 11 amino acids.

The chain joins TRBV29-1 to TRBJ2-2, with 9 nucleotides matching TRBD1. V shed 7 bases and J 2 bases; nucleotides not matched to a gene: 5. Germline V lookup: CDR1 SQVTM, CDR2 ANQGSEA. There are 14 residues in the CDR3. CDR3 residues: CSGQDRGNTGELFF. In nucleotides, the CDR3 is TGCAGCGGACAGGACAGGGGTAACACCGGGGAGCTGTTTTTT.

This chain uses TRBV7-9 with TRBJ2-3, with 11 bases identical to TRBD1. With 4 bases clipped from V and 5 bases from J, the junction kept 5 bases outside the gene matches. Germline CDR1 and CDR2: SEHNR and FQNEAQ (reference sequence). This CDR3 spans 15 amino acids. CDR3 region: CASSSGQGAGDTQYF. The DNA for the CDR3 is TGTGCCAGCAGCTCCGGACAGGGGGCCGGAGATACGCAGTATTTT.

The chain links TRBV28 to TRBJ2-7; TRBD1 agrees at 9 bases. This CDR3 has 14 residues. V was pared by 8 bases and J by 3 bases, with 8 bases of the junction left unmatched. CDR1 is MDHEN, CDR2 SYDVKM, per germline. CDR3 in DNA: TGTGCCAGCGGGGACAGGGTTTCCTTCTACGAGCAGTACTTC. Translated, it gives CASGDRVSFYEQYF.

This clone has more than one count but fewer than ten. This chain uses TRBV29-1 with TRBJ2-1; TRBD1 is a possible D gene (6 bases). CDR1 and CDR2 (germline): SQVTM, ANQGSEA. V lost 6 bases to trimming and J lost 4 bases, with 13 bases between them. The CDR3 consists of 13 residues. The DNA of the CDR3 is TGCAGCGTAGCACCGACAGGATACAATGAGCAGTTCTTC. Protein: CSVAPTGYNEQFF.

The gene calls are TRBV14 and TRBJ2-4; D is ambiguous. The CDR3 contains 13 residues. Trimming took 4 bases from V and 0 from J, leaving 4 bases between them. Germline assignment: CDR1 SGHDN and CDR2 FVKESK. The DNA for the CDR3 is TGTGCCAGCAGCCCCTTAGCCAAAAACATTCAGTACTTC. Translating gives CASSPLAKNIQYF.

This clone was seen a few times. The V and J genes are TRBV30 and TRBJ2-7; no clear D gene. Trimming removed 2 bases from V and 4 bases from J, with 6 bases in between. Germline assignment: CDR1 GTSNPN and CDR2 SVGIG (reference sequence). This CDR3 contains 11 residues. This CDR3 is CAWSYGYEQYF. For the CDR3, the DNA is TGTGCCTGGAGTTACGGGTACGAGCAGTACTTC.

The rearrangement links TRBV25-1 to TRBJ2-5, with TRBD2 identical over 8 bases. Trimming took 3 bases from V and 4 from J; bases not matched to a gene: 1. The CDR3 is 13 amino acids. Per the germline V gene, CDR1 is MGHDK and CDR2 is SYGVNS. CDR3 loop: CASSDSGTETQYF. The CDR3 DNA sequence: TGTGCCAGCAGTGATAGCGGGACAGAGACCCAGTACTTC.

This chain connects TRBV2 to TRBJ2-7; no definite D call. CDR3 length: 12 residues. Trimming removed 4 bases from V and 5 bases from J, with 9 bases in between. Germline lookup yields CDR1 SNHLY and CDR2 FYNNEI. The CDR3, as DNA: TGTGCCAGCAGTGGTGAGCAACACGAGCAGTACTTC. Translated, it gives CASSGEQHEQYF.

The V gene is TRBV6-6, the J gene TRBJ2-3; no firm D call. Trimming removed 7 bases from V and 6 bases from J, with 8 bases in between. Germline lookup yields CDR1 MNHNY and CDR2 SVGAGI (reference sequence). The CDR3 extends over 11 amino acids. The CDR3 nucleotides read TGTGCCAGCACCTCATTTGATACGCAGTATTTT. The encoded protein is CASTSFDTQYF.

This clone turned up a few times. V gene TRBV7-2 combines with J gene TRBJ2-7, with TRBD2 identical over 8 bases. V lost 1 base and J lost 7; bases outside the gene matches: 9. The CDR3 length is 15 residues. From germline, CDR1 is SGHTA and CDR2 FQGNSA. As DNA, the CDR3 is TGTGCCAGCAGCTTAGTAGCGGGGCCTGTTGGGGAGCAGTACTTC. Translating it yields CASSLVAGPVGEQYF.